This TCR beta chain is drawn from a study of blood T cell repertoires in COVID-19. The CDR3 is 15 residues long. The V gene's germline CDR1 is LGHNT and CDR2 FRNRAP. Between the trimmed V and J ends, which lost 4 bases and 1 base, there was a span of 13 bases. Sequenced by immunoSEQ multiplex PCR; TCRdb stores in-frame clones only, minus some. Of under 250,000 clones in the sample, approximately 80% are singletons; the top ten hold approximately 1.3%. The sequence was collected from a woman aged 40-49 years with acute COVID-19. The J gene is TRBJ1-2, the V gene TRBV12-5, with D perhaps TRBD1 (5 bases). The sequenced sample consisted of PBMCs or T cells enriched from blood (not recorded which). CDR3 in DNA: TGTGCTAGTGGTTCTGACAGAATCGATAACTATGGCTACACCTTC. Its protein product is CASGSDRIDNYGYTF.